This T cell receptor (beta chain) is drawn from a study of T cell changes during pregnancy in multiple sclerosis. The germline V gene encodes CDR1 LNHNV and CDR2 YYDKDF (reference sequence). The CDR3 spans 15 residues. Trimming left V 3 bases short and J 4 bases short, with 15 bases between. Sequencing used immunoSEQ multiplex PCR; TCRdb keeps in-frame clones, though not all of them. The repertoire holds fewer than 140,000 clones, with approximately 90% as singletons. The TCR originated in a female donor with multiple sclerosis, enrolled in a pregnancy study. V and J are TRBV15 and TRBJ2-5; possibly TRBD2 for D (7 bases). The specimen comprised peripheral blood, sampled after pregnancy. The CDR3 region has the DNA TGTGCCACCAGCAGCAACCTTGGGGGGGCAGAGACCCAGTACTTC. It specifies CATSSNLGGAETQYF.